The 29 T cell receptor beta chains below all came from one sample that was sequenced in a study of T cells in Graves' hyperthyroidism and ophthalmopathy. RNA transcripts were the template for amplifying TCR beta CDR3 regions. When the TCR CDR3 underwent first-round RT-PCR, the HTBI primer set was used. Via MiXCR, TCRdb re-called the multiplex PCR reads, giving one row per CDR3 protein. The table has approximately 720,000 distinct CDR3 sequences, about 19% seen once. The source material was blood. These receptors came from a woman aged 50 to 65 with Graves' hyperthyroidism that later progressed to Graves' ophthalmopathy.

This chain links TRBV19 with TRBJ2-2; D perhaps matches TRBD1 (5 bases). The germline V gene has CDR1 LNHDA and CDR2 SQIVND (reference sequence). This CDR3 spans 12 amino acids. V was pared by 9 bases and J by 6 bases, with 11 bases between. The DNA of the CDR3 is TGTGCCAGCATACAGGTCCCCGGGGAGCTGTTTTTT. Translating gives CASIQVPGELFF.

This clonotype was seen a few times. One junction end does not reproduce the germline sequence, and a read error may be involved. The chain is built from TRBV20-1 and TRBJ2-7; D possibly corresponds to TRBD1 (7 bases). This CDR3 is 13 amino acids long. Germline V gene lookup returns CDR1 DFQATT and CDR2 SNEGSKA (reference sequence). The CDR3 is CSARDREDNEQYF. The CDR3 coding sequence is TGCAGTGCCAGAGACAGGGAGGACAACGAGCAGTACTTC.

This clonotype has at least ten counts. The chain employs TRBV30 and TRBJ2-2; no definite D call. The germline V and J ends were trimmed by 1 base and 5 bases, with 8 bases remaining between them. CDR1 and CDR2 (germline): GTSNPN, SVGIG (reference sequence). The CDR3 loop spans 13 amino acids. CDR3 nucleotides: TGTGCCTGGAGTGCGTACGGGACCGGGGAGCTGTTTTTT. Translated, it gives CAWSAYGTGELFF.

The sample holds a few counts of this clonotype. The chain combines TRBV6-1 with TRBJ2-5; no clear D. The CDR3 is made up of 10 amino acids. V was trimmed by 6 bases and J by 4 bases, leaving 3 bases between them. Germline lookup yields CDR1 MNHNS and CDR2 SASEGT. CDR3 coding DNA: TGTGCCAGCAGGGTAGAGACCCAGTACTTC. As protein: CASRVETQYF.

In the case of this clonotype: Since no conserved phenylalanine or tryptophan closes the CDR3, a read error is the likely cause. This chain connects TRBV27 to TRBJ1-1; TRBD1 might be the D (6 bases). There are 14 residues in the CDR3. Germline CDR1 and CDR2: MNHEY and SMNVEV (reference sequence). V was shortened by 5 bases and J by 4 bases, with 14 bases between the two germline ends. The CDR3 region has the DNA TGTGCCAGCAGTCCAGGGGATTGGGGCACTGAAGCTTTCTCT. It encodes CASSPGDWGTEAFS.

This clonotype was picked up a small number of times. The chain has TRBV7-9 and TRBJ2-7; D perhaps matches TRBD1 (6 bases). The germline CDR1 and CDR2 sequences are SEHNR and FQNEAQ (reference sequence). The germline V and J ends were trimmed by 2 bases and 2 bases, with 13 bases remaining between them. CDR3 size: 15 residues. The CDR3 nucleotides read TGTGCCAGCAGCTTAAGGAAGACAGGACCCTACGAGCAGTACTTC. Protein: CASSLRKTGPYEQYF.

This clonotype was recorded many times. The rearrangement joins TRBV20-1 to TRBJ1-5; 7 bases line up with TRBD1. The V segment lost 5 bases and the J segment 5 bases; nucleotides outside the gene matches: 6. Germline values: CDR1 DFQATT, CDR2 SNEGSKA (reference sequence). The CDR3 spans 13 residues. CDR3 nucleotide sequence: TGCAGTGCTTCGACAGGGCATCATCAGCCCCAGCATTTT. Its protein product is CSASTGHHQPQHF.

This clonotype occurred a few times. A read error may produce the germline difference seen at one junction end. The CDR3 region is CASSLDRGQGETQYF. The CDR3 coding sequence is TGTGCTAGCAGCCTAGACAGGGGGCAAGGAGAGACCCAGTACTTC. The V gene is TRBV7-7, the J gene TRBJ2-5, with 10 nucleotides matching TRBD1. The CDR3 has 15 residues. Germline lookup yields CDR1 SSHAT and CDR2 FNYEAQ (reference sequence).

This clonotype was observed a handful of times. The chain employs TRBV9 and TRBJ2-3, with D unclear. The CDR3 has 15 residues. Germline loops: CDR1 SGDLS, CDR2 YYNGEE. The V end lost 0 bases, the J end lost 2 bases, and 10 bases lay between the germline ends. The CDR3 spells CASSVEVGITDTQYF. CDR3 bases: TGTGCCAGCAGCGTAGAAGTAGGGATCACAGATACGCAGTATTTT. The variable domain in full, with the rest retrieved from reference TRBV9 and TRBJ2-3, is DSGVTQTPKHLITATGQRVTLRCSPRSGDLSVYWYQQSLDQGLQFLIQYYNGEERAKGNILERFSAQQFPDLHSELNLSSLELGDSALYFCASSVEVGITDTQYFGPGTRLTVL.

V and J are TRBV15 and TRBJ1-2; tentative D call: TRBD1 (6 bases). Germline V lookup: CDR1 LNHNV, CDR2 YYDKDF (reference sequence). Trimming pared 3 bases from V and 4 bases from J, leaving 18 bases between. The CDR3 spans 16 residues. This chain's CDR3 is CATSSLGAGRLYGYTF. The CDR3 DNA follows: TGTGCCACCAGCAGCCTGGGGGCAGGGCGACTCTATGGCTACACCTTC.

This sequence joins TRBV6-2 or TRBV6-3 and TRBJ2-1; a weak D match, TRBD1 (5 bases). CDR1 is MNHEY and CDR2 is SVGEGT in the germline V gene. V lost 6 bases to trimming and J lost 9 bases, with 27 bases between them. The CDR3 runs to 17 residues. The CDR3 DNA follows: TGTGCCAGCAGCCTTGGAACACTAAGGGGCAGGAGCTCTGAGCAGTTCTTC. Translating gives CASSLGTLRGRSSEQFF.

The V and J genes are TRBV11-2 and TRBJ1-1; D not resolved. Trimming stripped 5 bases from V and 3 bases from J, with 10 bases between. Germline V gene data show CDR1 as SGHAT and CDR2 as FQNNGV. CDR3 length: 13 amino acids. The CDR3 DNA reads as TGTGCCAGCAGCACGGTGGTGGACACTGAAGCTTTCTTT. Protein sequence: CASSTVVDTEAFF.

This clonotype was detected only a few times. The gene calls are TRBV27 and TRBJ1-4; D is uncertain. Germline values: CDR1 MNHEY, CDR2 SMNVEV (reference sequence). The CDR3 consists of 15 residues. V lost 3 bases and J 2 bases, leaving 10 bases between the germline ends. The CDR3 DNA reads TGTGCCAGCAGTTTGATATCCGGGACTAATGAAAAACTGTTTTTT. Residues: CASSLISGTNEKLFF.

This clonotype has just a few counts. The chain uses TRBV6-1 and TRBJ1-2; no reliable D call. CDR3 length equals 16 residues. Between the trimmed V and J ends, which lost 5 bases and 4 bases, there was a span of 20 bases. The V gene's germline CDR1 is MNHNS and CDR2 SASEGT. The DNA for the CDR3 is TGTGCCAGCAGTTCCCTCGCATCCCAATTAGTCTATGGCTACACCTTC. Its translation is CASSSLASQLVYGYTF.

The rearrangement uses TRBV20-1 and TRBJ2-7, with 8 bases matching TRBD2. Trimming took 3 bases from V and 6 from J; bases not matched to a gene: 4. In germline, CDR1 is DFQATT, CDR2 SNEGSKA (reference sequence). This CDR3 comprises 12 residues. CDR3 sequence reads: CSASALAGEQYF. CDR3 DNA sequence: TGCAGTGCTAGCGCGCTAGCGGGCGAGCAGTACTTC.

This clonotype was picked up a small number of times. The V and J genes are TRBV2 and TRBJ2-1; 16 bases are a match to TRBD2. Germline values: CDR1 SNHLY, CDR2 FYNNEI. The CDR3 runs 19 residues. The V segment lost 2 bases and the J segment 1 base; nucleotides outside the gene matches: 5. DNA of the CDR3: TGTGCCAGCAGTGAATTGGGACTAGCGGGGGGGCTGTCCTACAATGAGCAGTTCTTC. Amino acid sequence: CASSELGLAGGLSYNEQFF.

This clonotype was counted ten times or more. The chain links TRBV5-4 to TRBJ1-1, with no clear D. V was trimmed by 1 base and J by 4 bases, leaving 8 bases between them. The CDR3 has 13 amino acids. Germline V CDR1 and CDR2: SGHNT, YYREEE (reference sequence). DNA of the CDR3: TGTGCCAGCAGCTTGAATTGGGGCACTGAAGCTTTCTTT. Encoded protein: CASSLNWGTEAFF.

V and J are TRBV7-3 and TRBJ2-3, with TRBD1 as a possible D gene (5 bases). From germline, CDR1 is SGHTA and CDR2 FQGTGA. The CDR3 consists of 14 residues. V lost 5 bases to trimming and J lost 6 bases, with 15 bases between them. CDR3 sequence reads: CASSPGDRQDTQYF. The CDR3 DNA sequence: TGTGCCAGCAGCCCTGGGGATCGACAGGATACGCAGTATTTT.

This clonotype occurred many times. The CDR3 region is CASSPGQAGNQETQYF. CDR3 coding DNA: TGTGCCAGCAGCCCAGGACAAGCGGGGAATCAAGAGACCCAGTACTTC. This chain connects TRBV5-8 to TRBJ2-5, with 7 bases identical to TRBD2. V dropped 4 bases and J dropped 2; count of bases not matched to a gene: 11. CDR3 length equals 16 residues. Germline V gives CDR1 SGHTS, CDR2 YDEGEE.

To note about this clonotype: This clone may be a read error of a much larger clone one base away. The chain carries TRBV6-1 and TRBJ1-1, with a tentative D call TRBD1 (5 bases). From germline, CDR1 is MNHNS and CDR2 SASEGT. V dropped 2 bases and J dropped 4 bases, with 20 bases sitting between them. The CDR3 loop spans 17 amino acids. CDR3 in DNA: TGTGCCAGCAGTGAACTGGGGGAGGGTGGTGGGAGCACTGAAGCTTTCTTT. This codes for CASSELGEGGGSTEAFF.

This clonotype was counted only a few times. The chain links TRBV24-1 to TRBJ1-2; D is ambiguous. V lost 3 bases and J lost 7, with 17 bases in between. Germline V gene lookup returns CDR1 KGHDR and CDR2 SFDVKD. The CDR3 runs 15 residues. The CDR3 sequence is CATSDHDGRGFGYTF. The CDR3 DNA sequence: TGTGCCACCAGTGATCATGACGGCAGAGGCTTTGGCTACACCTTC.

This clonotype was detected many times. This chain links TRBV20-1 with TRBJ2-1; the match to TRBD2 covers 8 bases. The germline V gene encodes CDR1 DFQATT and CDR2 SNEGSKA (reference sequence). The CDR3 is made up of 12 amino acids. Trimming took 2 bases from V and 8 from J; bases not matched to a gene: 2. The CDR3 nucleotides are TGCAGTGCTAGACGGGGGGGCTATGAGCAGTTCTTC. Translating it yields CSARRGGYEQFF.

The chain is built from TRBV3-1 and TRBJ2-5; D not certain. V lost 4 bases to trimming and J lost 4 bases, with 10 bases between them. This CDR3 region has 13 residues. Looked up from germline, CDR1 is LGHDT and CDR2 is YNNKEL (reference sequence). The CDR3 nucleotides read TGTGCCAGCAGCCCCCCCACCCTAGAGACCCAGTACTTC. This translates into CASSPPTLETQYF.

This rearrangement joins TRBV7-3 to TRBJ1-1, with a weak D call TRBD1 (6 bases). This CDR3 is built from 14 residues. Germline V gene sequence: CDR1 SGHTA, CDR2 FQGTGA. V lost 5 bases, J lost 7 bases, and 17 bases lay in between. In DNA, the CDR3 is TGTGCCAGCAGCGAACAGGGAGGACAGAGTGAAGCTTTCTTT. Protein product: CASSEQGGQSEAFF.

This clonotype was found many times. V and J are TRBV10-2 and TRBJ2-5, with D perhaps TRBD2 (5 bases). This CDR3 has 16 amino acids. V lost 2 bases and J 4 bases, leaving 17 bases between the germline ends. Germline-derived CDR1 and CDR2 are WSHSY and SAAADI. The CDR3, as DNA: TGCGCCAGCAGTGAGGACATGCGGGTTTTGGGAGAGACCCAGTACTTC. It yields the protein CASSEDMRVLGETQYF.

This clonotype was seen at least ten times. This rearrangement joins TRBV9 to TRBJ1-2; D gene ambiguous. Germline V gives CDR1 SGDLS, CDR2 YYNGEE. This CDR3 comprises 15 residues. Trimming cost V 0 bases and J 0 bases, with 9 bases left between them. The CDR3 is CASSVEAKANYGYTF. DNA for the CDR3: TGTGCCAGCAGCGTAGAGGCAAAAGCTAACTATGGCTACACCTTC.

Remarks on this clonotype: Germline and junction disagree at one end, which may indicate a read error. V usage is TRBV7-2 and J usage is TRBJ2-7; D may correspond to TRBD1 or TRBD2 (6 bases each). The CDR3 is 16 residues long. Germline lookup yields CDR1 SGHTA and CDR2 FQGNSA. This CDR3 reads CASSPEGGLRAYGQYF. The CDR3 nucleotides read TGTGCCAGCAGCCCCGAAGGGGGGCTCCGGGCCTACGGGCAGTACTTC.

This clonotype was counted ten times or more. This CDR3 reads CASSQDRAGSNYGYTF. The CDR3 DNA sequence: TGTGCCAGCAGCCAAGATAGGGCAGGGAGTAACTATGGCTACACCTTC. The chain couples TRBV3-1 to TRBJ1-2; the D gene is possibly TRBD1 (5 bases). V dropped 0 bases and J dropped 1 base, with 12 bases sitting between them. The CDR3 spans 16 residues. The V gene's germline CDR1 is LGHDT and CDR2 YNNKEL (reference sequence).

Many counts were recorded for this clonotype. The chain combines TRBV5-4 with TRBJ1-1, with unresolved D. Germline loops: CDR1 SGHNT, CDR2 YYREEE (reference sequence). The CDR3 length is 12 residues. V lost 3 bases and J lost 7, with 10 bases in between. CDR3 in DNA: TGTGCCAGCAGCTCACGGATGGATGAAGCTTTCTTT. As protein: CASSSRMDEAFF.